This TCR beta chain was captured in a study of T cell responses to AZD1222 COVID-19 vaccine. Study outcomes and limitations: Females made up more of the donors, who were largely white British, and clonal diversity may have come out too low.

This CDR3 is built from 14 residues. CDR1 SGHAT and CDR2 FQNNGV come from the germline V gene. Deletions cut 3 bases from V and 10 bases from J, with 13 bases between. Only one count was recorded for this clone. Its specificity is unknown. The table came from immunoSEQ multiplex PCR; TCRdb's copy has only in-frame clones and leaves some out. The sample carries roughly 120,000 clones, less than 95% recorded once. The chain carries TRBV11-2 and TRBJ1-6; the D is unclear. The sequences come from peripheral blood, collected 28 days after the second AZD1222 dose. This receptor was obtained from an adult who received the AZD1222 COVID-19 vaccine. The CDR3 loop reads CASSLRWSWSPLHF. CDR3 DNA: TGTGCCAGCAGCTTGAGGTGGTCTTGGTCACCCCTCCACTTT.